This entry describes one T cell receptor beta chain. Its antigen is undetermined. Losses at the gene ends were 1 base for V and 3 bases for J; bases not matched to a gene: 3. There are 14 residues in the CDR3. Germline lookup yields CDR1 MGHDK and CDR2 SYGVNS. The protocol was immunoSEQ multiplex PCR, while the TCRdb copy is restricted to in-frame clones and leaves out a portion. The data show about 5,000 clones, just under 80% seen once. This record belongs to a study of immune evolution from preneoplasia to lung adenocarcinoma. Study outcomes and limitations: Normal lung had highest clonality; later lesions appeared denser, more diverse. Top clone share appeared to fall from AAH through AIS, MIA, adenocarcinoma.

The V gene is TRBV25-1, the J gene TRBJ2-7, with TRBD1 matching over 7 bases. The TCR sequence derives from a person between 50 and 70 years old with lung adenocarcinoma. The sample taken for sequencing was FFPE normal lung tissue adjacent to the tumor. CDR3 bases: TGTGCCAGCAGTGAATCACAGGGGAACTACGAGCAGTACTTC. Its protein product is CASSESQGNYEQYF.